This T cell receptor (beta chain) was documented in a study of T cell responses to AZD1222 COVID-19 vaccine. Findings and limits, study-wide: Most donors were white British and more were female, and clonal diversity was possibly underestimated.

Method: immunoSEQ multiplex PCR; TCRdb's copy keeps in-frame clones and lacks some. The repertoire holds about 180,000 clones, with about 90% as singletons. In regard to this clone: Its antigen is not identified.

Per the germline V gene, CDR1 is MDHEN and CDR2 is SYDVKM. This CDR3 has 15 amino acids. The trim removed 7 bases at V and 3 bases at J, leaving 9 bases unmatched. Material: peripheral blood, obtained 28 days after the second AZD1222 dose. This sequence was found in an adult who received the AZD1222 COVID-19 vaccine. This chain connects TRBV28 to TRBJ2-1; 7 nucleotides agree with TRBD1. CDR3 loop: CASNPGAGGYNEQFF. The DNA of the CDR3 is TGTGCCAGCAACCCCGGAGCAGGGGGCTACAATGAGCAGTTCTTC.